Each of the 22 T cell receptor beta chains below was sequenced from the same sample in a study of control samples from healthy donors and cancer patients. Generated by immunoSEQ multiplex PCR, the TCRdb table keeps only in-frame clones and is missing some. The data contain about 120,000 clones, 80% to 90% of them singletons. Specimen: blood. These receptors all come from a man in his fifties or sixties in good health.

The chain carries TRBV6-5 and TRBJ1-5; TRBD1 agrees at 7 bases. The CDR3 length is 15 residues. CDR1 and CDR2 from the germline V gene are MNHEY and SVGAGI. V trimming: 6 bases; J trimming: 1 base; junction bases outside the gene matches: 6. CDR3 in DNA: TGTGCCAGCAGAACAGGGGCGACAAGCAATCAGCCCCAGCATTTT. Its translation: CASRTGATSNQPQHF.

The chain links TRBV5-1 to TRBJ1-2, with D hard to call. The CDR3 runs to 14 residues. The V end was cut by 1 base, the J end by 1 base, with 8 bases between. Per germline, CDR1 SGHRS and CDR2 YFSETQ. The CDR3 loop is CASSLSVGNYGYTF. As DNA, the CDR3 is TGCGCCAGCAGCTTGTCCGTGGGTAACTATGGCTACACCTTC. Combining the CDR3 with reference TRBV5-1 and TRBJ1-2 gives the whole variable domain KAGVTQTPRYLIKTRGQQVTLSCSPISGHRSVSWYQQTPGQGLQFLFEYFSETQRNKGNFPGRFSGRQFSNSRSEMNVSTLELGDSALYLCASSLSVGNYGYTFGSGTRLTVV.

This clone was detected only once. The chain combines TRBV10-3 with TRBJ2-1, with 10 nucleotides matching TRBD2. Trimming removed 3 bases from V and 7 bases from J; junction bases left unmatched: 3. Germline assignment: CDR1 ENHRY and CDR2 SYGVKD. The CDR3 has 14 amino acids. The CDR3 DNA is TGTGCCATCAGTGAATCAGCGGGGGGGAATGAGCAGTTCTTC. Its protein is CAISESAGGNEQFF.

This clone was found once. The chain uses TRBV19 and TRBJ1-5, with D possibly matching TRBD1 (5 bases). This CDR3 contains 16 residues. Trimming pared 5 bases from V and 0 bases from J, leaving 14 bases between. Germline lookup yields CDR1 LNHDA and CDR2 SQIVND (reference sequence). CDR3 in DNA: TGTGCCAGTAGTCTTAATCAGGGATATAGCAATCAGCCCCAGCATTTT. Amino acid sequence: CASSLNQGYSNQPQHF.

The chain combines TRBV7-2 with TRBJ2-7; 14 bases are a match to TRBD2. The V gene's germline CDR1 is SGHTA and CDR2 FQGNSA. The CDR3 consists of 14 residues. V was clipped by 5 bases and J by 4 bases; unmatched bases: 1. The CDR3 protein is CASSRTSGGYEQYF. The CDR3 DNA reads TGTGCCAGCAGCCGGACTAGCGGGGGGTACGAGCAGTACTTC.

The chain links TRBV3-1 (or the pseudogene TRBV3-2) to TRBJ1-5; a possible D gene is TRBD1 (5 bases). This CDR3 comprises 13 residues. Germline V gene data show CDR1 as LGHDT and CDR2 as YNNKEL (reference sequence). The V gene lost 5 bases and the J gene lost 4 bases, with 9 bases spanning the gap. In nucleotides, the CDR3 is TGTGCCAGCAGCGGGGGGGGAAATCAGCCCCAGCATTTT. Protein product: CASSGGGNQPQHF.

This chain connects TRBV6-5 to TRBJ1-5; no clear D gene. CDR1 MNHEY and CDR2 SVGAGI come from the germline V gene. The CDR3 consists of 13 residues. V dropped 5 bases and J dropped 5 bases, with 10 bases sitting between them. DNA of the CDR3: TGTGCCAGCAGTCTGGACGGTGATCAGCCCCAGCATTTT. As protein: CASSLDGDQPQHF.

This clone was seen once. The gene calls are TRBV5-1 and TRBJ1-4; weak D call: TRBD1 (6 bases). Trimming cost V 4 bases and J 0 bases, with 13 bases left between them. CDR1 SGHRS and CDR2 YFSETQ come from the germline V gene. The CDR3 covers 16 residues. CDR3 protein: CASSQGTTATNEKLFF. In nucleotides, the CDR3 is TGCGCCAGCAGCCAAGGGACAACTGCAACTAATGAAAAACTGTTTTTT.

By sample share, this clone is medium-sized. The CDR3 region is CASSQDRGARTDTQYF. The CDR3 nucleotides are TGCGCCAGCAGCCAAGATCGGGGGGCCCGCACAGATACGCAGTATTTT. This chain uses TRBV4-1 with TRBJ2-3; possible D gene TRBD2, 7 bases. This CDR3 region has 16 residues. Germline V gene data show CDR1 as MGHRA and CDR2 as YSYEKL. Trimming removed 0 bases at V and 1 base at J, with 11 bases between.

V gene TRBV6-4 combines with J gene TRBJ1-2; weak D call: TRBD1 (5 bases). Trimming took off 6 bases at V and 0 bases at J, with 11 bases between the two ends. The germline V gene encodes CDR1 MRHNA and CDR2 SNTAGT. CDR3 size: 14 residues. CDR3 sequence: CASSRDLANYGYTF. In DNA, the CDR3 is TGTGCCAGCAGCCGGGACTTAGCTAACTATGGCTACACCTTC.

J is TRBJ2-7 and V is TRBV19, with 8 nucleotides matching TRBD1. There are 15 residues in the CDR3. V gave up 5 bases and J gave up 1 base; unmatched junction bases: 7. Germline V gene lookup returns CDR1 LNHDA and CDR2 SQIVND (reference sequence). The CDR3 loop reads CASSVQGAGSYEQYF. The CDR3 DNA reads TGTGCCAGTAGTGTTCAGGGGGCAGGGTCCTACGAGCAGTACTTC.

The chain has TRBV12-5 and TRBJ1-2; 7 bases match TRBD1. Germline V lookup: CDR1 LGHNT, CDR2 FRNRAP. J gave up 8 bases and V 2 bases, and 8 bases lay outside the gene matches. CDR3 length: 14 residues. The CDR3 loop is CASGLHRGILGYTF. CDR3 coding DNA: TGTGCTAGTGGTTTGCACAGGGGAATTTTGGGCTACACCTTC.

This clone was seen more than once but under ten times. The rearrangement links TRBV5-1 to TRBJ2-7, with D perhaps TRBD1 or TRBD2 (5 bases each). The germline V gene has CDR1 SGHRS and CDR2 YFSETQ. V gave up 0 bases and J gave up 5 bases, with 15 bases separating them. The CDR3 spans 15 residues. In nucleotides, the CDR3 is TGCGCCAGCAGCTTGGGCCAGGGAGAGCTAAACGAGCAGTACTTC. Its protein is CASSLGQGELNEQYF.

J is TRBJ2-7 and V is TRBV10-3; TRBD2 agrees at 7 bases. Germline CDR1 reads ENHRY; CDR2 reads SYGVKD. With 6 bases clipped from V and 4 bases from J, the junction kept 0 bases outside the gene matches. CDR3 length: 11 residues. The CDR3, as DNA: TGTGCCATCAGGCGGGAGTACGAGCAGTACTTC. It yields the protein CAIRREYEQYF.

This chain connects TRBV6-6 to TRBJ2-7, with D hard to call. The V gene lost 2 bases and the J gene lost 3 bases, with 8 bases spanning the gap. There are 13 residues in the CDR3. CDR1 is MNHNY and CDR2 is SVGAGI in the germline V gene (reference sequence). In nucleotides, the CDR3 is TGTGCCAGCAGTTACGCGACACACTACGAGCAGTACTTC. Translation: CASSYATHYEQYF.

The chain carries TRBV6-5 and TRBJ1-1, with TRBD1 as a possible D gene (5 bases). Germline V gene sequence: CDR1 MNHEY, CDR2 SVGAGI. Trimming removed 8 bases from V and 3 bases from J, with 13 bases in between. CDR3 length: 13 amino acids. The CDR3 coding sequence is TGTGCCAGCCGAGGAGCGGGGGACACTGAAGCTTTCTTT. This codes for CASRGAGDTEAFF.

The table lists this clone with a count of one. This chain links TRBV7-2 with TRBJ2-5; TRBD2 agrees at 7 bases. This CDR3 comprises 13 residues. The germline V gene encodes CDR1 SGHTA and CDR2 FQGNSA. The junction had 3 bases not matched to a gene; V was cut back by 3 bases and J by 5 bases. The CDR3 DNA sequence: TGTGCCAGCAGCTTGTGGGAGGGGGAGACCCAGTACTTC. Translated, it gives CASSLWEGETQYF.

This clone has only one observation. CDR3 in amino acids: CASSFAGGPQETQYF. CDR3 nucleotide sequence: TGTGCCAGCAGCTTCGCGGGGGGACCCCAAGAGACCCAGTACTTC. J is TRBJ2-5 and V is TRBV11-2; 8 nucleotides match TRBD2. Trimming removed 3 bases from V and 1 base from J; junction bases left unmatched: 4. Germline CDR1 is SGHAT and CDR2 is FQNNGV. CDR3 size: 15 residues.

V is TRBV29-1 and J is TRBJ1-2; D is possibly TRBD1 (6 bases). Germline CDR1 SQVTM, CDR2 ANQGSEA. The germline V and J ends were trimmed by 2 bases and 5 bases, with 18 bases remaining between them. CDR3 length: 15 amino acids. This chain's CDR3 is CSVEKTPGAQYGYTF. The CDR3 nucleotides read TGCAGCGTTGAAAAGACCCCGGGGGCGCAGTATGGCTACACCTTC.

The chain recombines TRBV19 with TRBJ2-7, with TRBD1 as a possible D gene (6 bases). V was trimmed by 1 base and J by 6 bases, leaving 13 bases between them. Germline CDR1 reads LNHDA; CDR2 reads SQIVND (reference sequence). The CDR3 runs 14 residues. CDR3 coding DNA: TGTGCCAGTAGTATAGGTGCCACAGGGTCCGAGCAGTACTTC. It specifies CASSIGATGSEQYF.

The table lists this clone with a few counts. The chain employs TRBV7-2 and TRBJ2-3; D may correspond to TRBD1 or TRBD2 (5 bases each). V lost 0 bases to trimming and J lost 2 bases, with 9 bases between them. Per germline, CDR1 SGHTA and CDR2 FQGNSA. CDR3 size: 15 residues. In nucleotides, the CDR3 is TGTGCCAGCAGCTTAGCGGTGGGGACCACAGATACGCAGTATTTT. Protein: CASSLAVGTTDTQYF.

The genes are TRBV10-3 and TRBJ1-2, with a possible D match to TRBD1 (6 bases). The CDR3 runs 13 residues. V was clipped by 11 bases and J by 7 bases, with 20 bases between them. The germline V gene encodes CDR1 ENHRY and CDR2 SYGVKD. CDR3 DNA: TGTGCCGCCTCTAAGACAGGAAATGGTGGCTACACCTTC. It codes for CAASKTGNGGYTF.